Listed below are T cell receptor beta chains from one sample, sequenced in a study of identical twins. A single record per CDR3 protein comes from TCRdb applying MiXCR to the 5' RACE reads. The sample contains a few hundred thousand distinct CDR3 sequences, more than 9% of which appear only once. These data also featured in a second study, about yellow fever vaccine responses in identical twins.

Sequenced material: PBMCs. The receptor source for this set is a young woman in good health. Each CDR3 is given with its conserved first and last residue. D genes are given only for firm matches. Expanded clones get a size class; other rows say once, few or many, or leave the size out.

TGTGCCAGCAGCGAACAACAGGGACTAGGTCGGTATGAGCAGTTCTTC | CASSEQQGLGRYEQFF | TRBJ2-1 | 16 | TRBV7-2 | TRBD2 | -
TGTGCCAGCAGCTTACGTAACAGGAGAAGTAGCGAGACCCAGTACTTC | CASSLRNRRSSETQYF | TRBJ2-5 | 16 | TRBV7-8 | - | few
TGTGCCACCAGCAGGACATCGGGACTCAGCACAGATACGCAGTATTTT | CATSRTSGLSTDTQYF | TRBJ2-3 | 16 | TRBV15 | - | few
TGTGCCAGCAGCGTAGGACTAGCGGGAGGAAACAATGAGCAGTTCTTC | CASSVGLAGGNNEQFF | TRBJ2-1 | 16 | TRBV9 | TRBD2 | many
TGTGCCAGCACCCTTAGGGCCACCACAGATACGCAGTATTTT | CASTLRATTDTQYF | TRBJ2-3 | 14 | TRBV12-3/TRBV12-4 | - | -
TGTGCCACCAGTGAGCACGTAGGGGCGCGAGCCAACGCGAACACCGGGGAGCTGTTTTTT | CATSEHVGARANANTGELFF | TRBJ2-2 | 20 | TRBV24-1 | - | many
TGTGCCAGCAGTCTAGGACAAACCGGGGGGCAGTTCTTC | CASSLGQTGGQFF | TRBJ2-1 | 13 | TRBV6-1 | - | few
TGTGCCAGCAGCTTAGCGGTCCTCCGGGAGTTTCGAGAGACCCAGTACTTC | CASSLAVLREFRETQYF | TRBJ2-5 | 17 | TRBV7-8 | - | many
TGCAGTGCTAGACGTAAAGGGGCCGTCCAAGAGACCCAGTACTTC | CSARRKGAVQETQYF | TRBJ2-5 | 15 | TRBV20-1 | - | few
TGTGCCAGCAGTAACCGGGACAGCCAACACGAGCAGTACTTC | CASSNRDSQHEQYF | TRBJ2-7 | 14 | TRBV28 | TRBD1 | -
TGCAGTGCGCGGGGGTCTAGCGGAACCTACGAGCAGTACTTC | CSARGSSGTYEQYF | TRBJ2-7 | 14 | TRBV20-1 | TRBD2 | few
TGCAGCGTGGGACGAATCAATGAGCAGTTCTTC | CSVGRINEQFF | TRBJ2-1 | 11 | TRBV29-1 | - | many
TGTGCCAGCAGCAAGATCAGCAATGAGCAGTTCTTC | CASSKISNEQFF | TRBJ2-1 | 12 | TRBV7-9 | - | many
TGCAGTGCGCCGACAGGGGACTATGGCTACACCTTC | CSAPTGDYGYTF | TRBJ1-2 | 12 | TRBV20-1 | TRBD1 | -
TGTGCCAGCAGTTACTCGCCCGGGTACACCGGGGAGCTGTTTTTT | CASSYSPGYTGELFF | TRBJ2-2 | 15 | TRBV6-2/TRBV6-3 | - | few
TGCGCCAGCAGCTTGGAGACGGCACACGAGCAGTACTTC | CASSLETAHEQYF | TRBJ2-7 | 13 | TRBV5-1 | - | few
TGTGCCACCGAGACAGATACGCAGTATTTT | CATETDTQYF | TRBJ2-3 | 10 | TRBV6-6 | - | -
TGTGCCAGCAGCTCTAGCGGGGGGGGTCCGCATGAGCAGTTCTTC | CASSSSGGGPHEQFF | TRBJ2-1 | 15 | TRBV11-2 | TRBD2 | -
TGTGCCATCAGTGAATCGGTGATCCAAGAGACCCAGTACTTC | CAISESVIQETQYF | TRBJ2-5 | 14 | TRBV10-3 | - | -
TGTGCCAGCAGTTTATTCTCTGACACAGATACGCAGTATTTT | CASSLFSDTDTQYF | TRBJ2-3 | 14 | TRBV27 | - | few
TGTGCCACCACTCGGGGCGGGAGCTCCTACAATGAGCAGTTCTTC | CATTRGGSSYNEQFF | TRBJ2-1 | 15 | TRBV7-2 | TRBD2 | -
TGTGCCAGCAGGTACGGCGGGCCCTACGAGCAGTACTTC | CASRYGGPYEQYF | TRBJ2-7 | 13 | TRBV6-5 | - | many
TGTGCCAGCAGGCCTAGCGGGGGGTACTCCTACAATGAGCAGTTCTTC | CASRPSGGYSYNEQFF | TRBJ2-1 | 16 | TRBV7-9 | TRBD2 | -
TGCGCCAGCAGCTCTCTGCCGGGACTAGCGGGAGGGACGAACACCGGGGAGCTGTTTTTT | CASSSLPGLAGGTNTGELFF | TRBJ2-2 | 20 | TRBV5-1 | TRBD2 | many
TGTGCCAGCAGCACCAATGGGCAGGTAGACACCGGGGAGCTGTTTTTT | CASSTNGQVDTGELFF | TRBJ2-2 | 16 | TRBV3-1 | - | few
TGTGCCAGCAGTTTACCAGGAGGGGCATACGAGCAGTACTTC | CASSLPGGAYEQYF | TRBJ2-7 | 14 | TRBV28 | - | many
TGTGCCAGCAGTCATCTGGACAGCTCCTACGAGCAGTACTTC | CASSHLDSSYEQYF | TRBJ2-7 | 14 | TRBV3-1 | - | many
TGCGCCAGCAGTGAAGTACAGGCCGGGGAGCTGTTTTTT | CASSEVQAGELFF | TRBJ2-2 | 13 | TRBV10-2 | - | many
TGCGCCAGCAGCCACCGGGACAGCTACACCGGGGAGCTGTTTTTT | CASSHRDSYTGELFF | TRBJ2-2 | 15 | TRBV5-1 | TRBD1 | -
TGCAGTGCTCCCCAATGGGGCCAGCGTGGCGGGGAGCTGTTTTTT | CSAPQWGQRGGELFF | TRBJ2-2 | 15 | TRBV20-1 | - | many
TGCGCCAGCAGCTTGAGCCCAGTCTATGGCGAAGCTTTCTTT | CASSLSPVYGEAFF | TRBJ1-1 | 14 | TRBV5-1 | - | -
TGTGCCAGCAGTGACTCGAGCGGGAGCCCCGTAGAGACCCAGTACTTC | CASSDSSGSPVETQYF | TRBJ2-5 | 16 | TRBV6-4 | TRBD2 | few
TGTGCCAGCAGTCAAAACGATCAGCCCCAGCATTTT | CASSQNDQPQHF | TRBJ1-5 | 12 | TRBV6-5 | - | many
TGTGCCAGCAGTTTAGTCGTAGACAATGAGCAGTTCTTC | CASSLVVDNEQFF | TRBJ2-1 | 13 | TRBV12-3/TRBV12-4 | - | many
TGTGCCAGCAGTTCGGCGCAGGGGAACTATGGCTACACCTTC | CASSSAQGNYGYTF | TRBJ1-2 | 14 | TRBV2 | - | few
TGTGCCAGCAGTTCCAAGGGGTCCACAGATACGCAGTATTTT | CASSSKGSTDTQYF | TRBJ2-3 | 14 | TRBV27 | - | -